This T cell receptor beta chain stems from a study of blood T cell repertoires in COVID-19. Background on the study: The cDNA or gDNA used as material had been derived from T cells, B-cell-depleted T cells, or PBMCs.

Original analysis: Estimation of nucleated cell counts relied on the amplification of reference gene primers. The assay was immunoSEQ multiplex PCR, and TCRdb's table has in-frame clones only and misses some. V and J calls and clone size follow that table, whereas D and trimming were derived from the DNA. The table records 200,000 or so clones, about 80% of them present only once. Germline CDR1 and CDR2: KGHSH and LQKENI. This CDR3 has 19 residues. V was pared by 4 bases and J by 4 bases, with 10 bases of the junction left unmatched. In terms of age and location, participants ranged from roughly 18 to 90 years and lived in about 25 US areas.

The sequence came from a woman in her forties with acute COVID-19. The rearrangement uses TRBV18 and TRBJ2-1, with 16 bases aligning to TRBD2. Sequenced sample: PBMCs or T cells enriched from blood (not recorded which). Here the CDR3 reads CASSRGGTSGGAGYNEQFF. As DNA, the CDR3 is TGTGCCAGCTCACGCGGAGGGACTAGCGGGGGGGCTGGATACAATGAGCAGTTCTTC.